Listed below are T cell receptor beta chains from one sample, sequenced in a study of T cells in Graves' hyperthyroidism and ophthalmopathy. TCRdb passed the multiplex PCR reads through MiXCR, listing each CDR3 protein once. The sample lists a few hundred thousand distinct CDR3 sequences, around 46% occurring once. Sequenced input: peripheral blood or thyroid tissue (not recorded which). The receptors here all came from a woman between 18 and 29 years old with Graves' hyperthyroidism. CDR3s include the opening cysteine and the closing phenylalanine or tryptophan. The D gene is left open where the match is weak. The listing skips clone size in some rows; elsewhere it reads once, few, many or a size class.

j_gene: TRBJ1-1
v_gene: TRBV25-1
d_gene: NA
abundance: many
CDR3aa: CASSEIGGDTEAFF
CDR3nt: TGTGCCAGCAGTGAGATCGGTGGGGACACTGAAGCTTTCTTT

j_gene: TRBJ2-7
v_gene: TRBV29-1
d_gene: TRBD1
abundance: NA
CDR3aa: CSSQGSQGAYEQYF
CDR3nt: TGCAGCAGCCAAGGTTCGCAGGGGGCGTACGAGCAGTACTTC

j_gene: TRBJ1-5
v_gene: TRBV12-3/TRBV12-4
d_gene: NA
abundance: many
CDR3aa: CASSLAREGNQPQHF
CDR3nt: TGTGCCAGCAGTTTGGCCAGGGAGGGTAATCAGCCCCAGCATTTT

j_gene: TRBJ1-1
v_gene: TRBV25-1
d_gene: NA
abundance: many
CDR3aa: CASSGQSPEGTEAFF
CDR3nt: TGTGCCAGCAGTGGACAATCCCCGGAGGGCACTGAAGCTTTCTTT

j_gene: TRBJ1-1
v_gene: TRBV9
d_gene: TRBD1
abundance: many
CDR3aa: CASSEGQGIYGAFF
CDR3nt: TGTGCCAGCAGCGAGGGACAGGGAATCTACGGAGCTTTCTTT

j_gene: TRBJ2-7
v_gene: TRBV7-2
d_gene: TRBD2
abundance: NA
CDR3aa: CAGSTSGRDYEQYF
CDR3nt: TGTGCCGGTTCGACTAGCGGGAGGGACTACGAGCAGTACTTC

j_gene: TRBJ2-2
v_gene: TRBV6-1
d_gene: NA
abundance: many
CDR3aa: CASSVVWTGELFF
CDR3nt: TGTGCCAGCAGCGTCGTCTGGACCGGGGAGCTGTTTTTT

j_gene: TRBJ1-3
v_gene: TRBV7-3
d_gene: NA
abundance: NA
CDR3aa: CASSPDTGGYGNTIYF
CDR3nt: TGTGCCAGCAGCCCTGACACCGGGGGCTATGGAAACACCATATATTTT

j_gene: TRBJ2-7
v_gene: TRBV9
d_gene: NA
abundance: once
CDR3aa: CASSTDQPSYEQYF
CDR3nt: TGTGCCAGCAGCACCGACCAGCCTTCCTACGAGCAGTACTTC

j_gene: TRBJ1-1
v_gene: TRBV15
d_gene: NA
abundance: NA
CDR3aa: CATSSQEPQGLTEAFF
CDR3nt: TGTGCCACCAGCAGCCAAGAACCGCAGGGACTCACTGAAGCTTTCTTT

j_gene: TRBJ2-1
v_gene: TRBV12-3/TRBV12-4
d_gene: NA
abundance: NA
CDR3aa: CASSRRGEQFF
CDR3nt: TGTGCCAGCAGTCGGCGAGGCGAGCAGTTCTTC

j_gene: TRBJ2-7
v_gene: TRBV20-1
d_gene: TRBD2
abundance: NA
CDR3aa: CSAATGTSGRIYEQYF
CDR3nt: TGCAGTGCTGCAACCGGGACTAGCGGGAGGATCTACGAGCAGTACTTC

j_gene: TRBJ2-5
v_gene: TRBV7-9
d_gene: TRBD2
abundance: NA
CDR3aa: CASSLWREGQETQYF
CDR3nt: TGTGCCAGCAGCTTATGGCGGGAGGGACAAGAGACCCAGTACTTC

j_gene: TRBJ2-7
v_gene: TRBV29-1
d_gene: NA
abundance: NA
CDR3aa: CSVEIGVREQYF
CDR3nt: TGCAGCGTTGAAATCGGGGTTCGCGAGCAGTACTTC

j_gene: TRBJ1-5
v_gene: TRBV7-6
d_gene: TRBD1
abundance: NA
CDR3aa: CASSSGRTGDQPQHF
CDR3nt: TGTGCCAGCAGCTCTGGGAGGACAGGGGATCAGCCCCAGCATTTT

j_gene: TRBJ2-6
v_gene: TRBV6-5
d_gene: NA
abundance: many
CDR3aa: CASSYSGGGSGANVLTF
CDR3nt: TGTGCCAGCAGTTACTCGGGAGGGGGCTCTGGGGCCAACGTCCTGACTTTC

j_gene: TRBJ2-7
v_gene: TRBV12-3/TRBV12-4
d_gene: TRBD2
abundance: few
CDR3aa: CASSLSGSLPYEQYF
CDR3nt: TGTGCCAGCAGCTTGAGCGGGAGTTTACCCTACGAGCAGTACTTC

j_gene: TRBJ1-4
v_gene: TRBV10-3
d_gene: TRBD1
abundance: many
CDR3aa: CAISDKGTGAEKLFF
CDR3nt: TGTGCCATCAGTGATAAAGGGACAGGGGCTGAAAAACTGTTTTTT

j_gene: TRBJ1-2
v_gene: TRBV7-2
d_gene: TRBD1
abundance: NA
CDR3aa: CASSSLTGGYGYTF
CDR3nt: TGTGCCAGCAGCTCGCTGACAGGGGGCTATGGCTACACCTTC

j_gene: TRBJ2-7
v_gene: TRBV20-1
d_gene: NA
abundance: many
CDR3aa: CSAKQGPYEQYF
CDR3nt: TGCAGTGCTAAACAGGGTCCCTACGAGCAGTACTTC

j_gene: TRBJ2-7
v_gene: TRBV20-1
d_gene: TRBD1
abundance: NA
CDR3aa: CSPWTGRYEQYF
CDR3nt: TGCAGTCCATGGACAGGGCGCTACGAGCAGTACTTC

j_gene: TRBJ1-4
v_gene: TRBV20-1
d_gene: TRBD1
abundance: NA
CDR3aa: CSASATGGEKLFF
CDR3nt: TGCAGTGCTAGTGCGACAGGGGGGGAAAAACTGTTTTTT

j_gene: TRBJ2-7
v_gene: TRBV30
d_gene: NA
abundance: NA
CDR3aa: CAWSPGSSYEQYF
CDR3nt: TGTGCCTGGAGTCCGGGGAGCAGCTACGAGCAGTACTTC

j_gene: TRBJ1-2
v_gene: TRBV7-6
d_gene: TRBD1
abundance: NA
CDR3aa: CASSRGQELDGYTF
CDR3nt: TGTGCCAGCAGCAGAGGACAGGAATTGGATGGCTACACCTTC

j_gene: TRBJ1-2
v_gene: TRBV19
d_gene: NA
abundance: NA
CDR3aa: CASNSRANYGYTF
CDR3nt: TGTGCCAGTAATTCCAGAGCTAACTATGGCTACACCTTC

j_gene: TRBJ2-2
v_gene: TRBV29-1
d_gene: NA
abundance: NA
CDR3aa: CSARHTGELFF
CDR3nt: TGCAGCGCTAGACATACCGGGGAGCTGTTTTTT

j_gene: TRBJ1-1
v_gene: TRBV29-1
d_gene: NA
abundance: once
CDR3aa: CSVRRGETEAFF
CDR3nt: TGCAGCGTTAGGCGTGGGGAAACTGAAGCTTTCTTT

j_gene: TRBJ2-7
v_gene: TRBV10-3
d_gene: NA
abundance: NA
CDR3aa: CAITPGQSTYEQYF
CDR3nt: TGTGCCATCACCCCAGGACAGTCAACCTACGAGCAGTACTTC

j_gene: TRBJ1-6
v_gene: TRBV12-3/TRBV12-4
d_gene: TRBD1
abundance: many
CDR3aa: CASSQGAGSPLHF
CDR3nt: TGTGCCAGCAGCCAGGGGGCCGGATCACCCCTCCACTTT

j_gene: TRBJ2-7
v_gene: TRBV6-6
d_gene: TRBD2
abundance: few
CDR3aa: CASSRGGLAVTYEQYF
CDR3nt: TGTGCCAGCAGTAGAGGGGGACTAGCGGTAACCTACGAGCAGTACTTC

j_gene: TRBJ1-2
v_gene: TRBV25-1
d_gene: TRBD1
abundance: many
CDR3aa: CASSEGGQGVVGYTF
CDR3nt: TGTGCCAGCAGTGAGGGGGGACAGGGGGTCGTCGGCTACACCTTC

j_gene: TRBJ2-3
v_gene: TRBV20-1
d_gene: NA
abundance: NA
CDR3aa: CSARDAGSPADTQYF
CDR3nt: TGCAGTGCTAGAGACGCAGGGAGTCCGGCAGATACGCAGTATTTT

j_gene: TRBJ2-5
v_gene: TRBV5-6
d_gene: NA
abundance: NA
CDR3aa: CASSPRGEEETQYF
CDR3nt: TGTGCCAGCAGTCCGAGGGGGGAGGAAGAGACCCAGTACTTC

j_gene: TRBJ1-2
v_gene: TRBV10-3
d_gene: NA
abundance: NA
CDR3aa: CAISEPRGEGYTF
CDR3nt: TGTGCCATCAGTGAGCCCCGGGGAGAGGGCTACACCTTC

j_gene: TRBJ2-7
v_gene: TRBV7-2
d_gene: TRBD2
abundance: many
CDR3aa: CASSFTSGSSYEQYF
CDR3nt: TGTGCCAGCAGCTTTACCAGCGGGAGCTCCTACGAGCAGTACTTC

j_gene: TRBJ1-4
v_gene: TRBV12-5
d_gene: TRBD1
abundance: NA
CDR3aa: CASGLWGQDNEKLFF
CDR3nt: TGTGCTAGTGGTTTGTGGGGACAGGATAATGAAAAACTGTTTTTT

j_gene: TRBJ2-5
v_gene: TRBV24-1
d_gene: NA
abundance: many
CDR3aa: CATSDRATEETQYF
CDR3nt: TGTGCCACCAGTGACCGAGCGACGGAAGAGACCCAGTACTTC

j_gene: TRBJ1-1
v_gene: TRBV3-1
d_gene: NA
abundance: few
CDR3aa: CASSLFGRMNTEAFF
CDR3nt: TGTGCCAGCAGCTTATTCGGACGGATGAACACTGAAGCTTTCTTT

j_gene: TRBJ1-1
v_gene: TRBV6-5
d_gene: TRBD1
abundance: many
CDR3aa: CASSYPGTGGEAFF
CDR3nt: TGTGCCAGCAGTTACCCCGGGACAGGGGGTGAAGCTTTCTTT

j_gene: TRBJ2-6
v_gene: TRBV15
d_gene: NA
abundance: NA
CDR3aa: CATSSEANSGANVLTF
CDR3nt: TGTGCCACCAGCAGTGAAGCAAACTCTGGGGCCAACGTCCTGACTTTC

j_gene: TRBJ1-1
v_gene: TRBV6-4
d_gene: NA
abundance: NA
CDR3aa: CASSFGRNSEAFF
CDR3nt: TGTGCCAGCAGTTTCGGGCGGAACTCTGAAGCTTTCTTT

j_gene: TRBJ2-5
v_gene: TRBV5-1
d_gene: TRBD1
abundance: few
CDR3aa: CASSSGTGGRETQYF
CDR3nt: TGTGCCAGCAGCTCCGGGACAGGGGGCCGTGAGACCCAGTACTTC

j_gene: TRBJ1-5
v_gene: TRBV29-1
d_gene: NA
abundance: NA
CDR3aa: CSVIMAGQPQHF
CDR3nt: TGCAGCGTTATCATGGCGGGGCAGCCCCAGCATTTT

j_gene: TRBJ1-2
v_gene: TRBV29-1
d_gene: NA
abundance: NA
CDR3aa: CSAQRGSGYTF
CDR3nt: TGCAGCGCCCAACGCGGAAGTGGCTACACCTTC

j_gene: TRBJ2-6
v_gene: TRBV7-9
d_gene: TRBD2
abundance: NA
CDR3aa: CASSSGLAGEDGANVLTF
CDR3nt: TGTGCCAGCAGCTCGGGACTAGCGGGAGAAGATGGGGCCAACGTCCTGACTTTC

j_gene: TRBJ2-5
v_gene: TRBV6-2/TRBV6-3
d_gene: NA
abundance: many
CDR3aa: CASSLWETSPETQYF
CDR3nt: TGTGCCAGCAGCCTCTGGGAGACGTCCCCGGAGACCCAGTACTTC

j_gene: TRBJ2-5
v_gene: TRBV4-3
d_gene: NA
abundance: NA
CDR3aa: CASSQVWVNTDF
CDR3nt: TGCGCCAGCAGCCAAGTATGGGTGAACACTGACTTC

j_gene: TRBJ2-7
v_gene: TRBV20-1
d_gene: TRBD1
abundance: NA
CDR3aa: CSARTGENLDEQYF
CDR3nt: TGCAGTGCTAGGACAGGGGAAAATTTGGATGAGCAGTACTTC

j_gene: TRBJ2-3
v_gene: TRBV24-1
d_gene: NA
abundance: NA
CDR3aa: CATSGPLGADTQYF
CDR3nt: TGTGCCACCAGTGGACCCCTAGGTGCAGATACGCAGTATTTT

j_gene: TRBJ1-1
v_gene: TRBV3-1
d_gene: NA
abundance: many
CDR3aa: CASSHTLSGDLNTEAFF
CDR3nt: TGTGCCAGCAGCCATACCCTCTCTGGGGACCTGAACACTGAAGCTTTCTTT

j_gene: TRBJ1-5
v_gene: TRBV6-1
d_gene: NA
abundance: many
CDR3aa: CASSKDILPHQPQHF
CDR3nt: TGTGCCAGCAGTAAGGACATCCTTCCACATCAGCCCCAGCATTTT

j_gene: TRBJ1-2
v_gene: TRBV19
d_gene: NA
abundance: many
CDR3aa: CASSIGAQQYGYTF
CDR3nt: TGTGCCAGTAGTATAGGAGCGCAGCAATATGGCTACACCTTC